This is a list of T cell receptor beta chains from one sample in a study of T cell responses to AZD1222 COVID-19 vaccine. Clones were sequenced by immunoSEQ multiplex PCR, and TCRdb holds only the in-frame ones, with some missing. The sample lists about 160,000 clones; 90% to 95% were seen once. Sequenced material: peripheral blood, taken on day 0 of MenACWY control vaccination. Receptors were obtained from an adult in good health. Both conserved end residues are part of each CDR3. A D gene is named only where the DNA matches it firmly. Clone sizes are given selectively: once, few, many, or a class where the clone is expanded.

clone size: .
D gene: .
V gene: TRBV3-1/TRBV3-2
J gene: TRBJ1-4
CDR3 protein: CASSQDLGATNEKLFF
CDR3 DNA: TGTGCCAGCAGCCAAGATTTGGGGGCAACGAATGAAAAACTGTTTTTT

clone size: .
D gene: TRBD1
V gene: TRBV4-1
J gene: TRBJ1-2
CDR3 protein: CASSLGTGVNGYTF
CDR3 DNA: TGCGCCAGCAGCCTTGGGACAGGGGTGAATGGCTACACCTTC

clone size: .
D gene: .
V gene: TRBV11-2
J gene: TRBJ1-6
CDR3 protein: CASSLSRGDSPLHF
CDR3 DNA: TGTGCCAGCAGCTTAAGTAGGGGGGATTCACCCCTCCACTTT

clone size: .
D gene: TRBD1
V gene: TRBV5-1
J gene: TRBJ1-5
CDR3 protein: CASSATGTGGNQPQHF
CDR3 DNA: TGCGCCAGCAGCGCCACGGGAACAGGGGGCAATCAGCCCCAGCATTTT

clone size: .
D gene: TRBD2
V gene: TRBV5-1
J gene: TRBJ2-7
CDR3 protein: CASSSRTSGRASEQYF
CDR3 DNA: TGCGCCAGCAGCTCCCGGACTAGCGGGAGGGCCTCCGAGCAGTACTTC

clone size: once
D gene: .
V gene: TRBV28
J gene: TRBJ1-1
CDR3 protein: CASRLPGTTNTEAFF
CDR3 DNA: TGTGCCAGCAGGCTCCCGGGTACAACGAACACTGAAGCTTTCTTT

clone size: .
D gene: TRBD1
V gene: TRBV9
J gene: TRBJ1-2
CDR3 protein: CASSPIQGSGGYTF
CDR3 DNA: TGTGCCAGCAGCCCTATACAGGGGTCAGGGGGCTACACCTTC

clone size: .
D gene: TRBD1
V gene: TRBV7-9
J gene: TRBJ1-1
CDR3 protein: CASSSTRQGQGNTEAFF
CDR3 DNA: TGTGCCAGCAGCTCGACCCGACAGGGACAGGGGAACACTGAAGCTTTCTTT

clone size: .
D gene: .
V gene: TRBV10-1
J gene: TRBJ2-7
CDR3 protein: CASSEMVGEQYF
CDR3 DNA: TGCGCCAGCAGTGAGATGGTGGGCGAGCAGTACTTC

clone size: .
D gene: TRBD1
V gene: TRBV30
J gene: TRBJ1-1
CDR3 protein: CAWERTGGTEAFF
CDR3 DNA: TGTGCCTGGGAACGGACAGGGGGCACTGAAGCTTTCTTT

clone size: .
D gene: .
V gene: TRBV6-4
J gene: TRBJ1-2
CDR3 protein: CASSEYPLPQYGYTF
CDR3 DNA: TGTGCCAGCAGTGAATATCCCCTGCCCCAATATGGCTACACCTTC

clone size: .
D gene: .
V gene: TRBV3-1/TRBV3-2
J gene: TRBJ2-3
CDR3 protein: CASSQVTQGSDTQYF
CDR3 DNA: TGTGCCAGCAGCCAAGTAACCCAGGGTTCAGATACGCAGTATTTT

clone size: once
D gene: TRBD1
V gene: TRBV5-8
J gene: TRBJ1-5
CDR3 protein: CASSPGTGKQPQHF
CDR3 DNA: TGTGCCAGCAGCCCGGGGACAGGGAAACAGCCCCAGCATTTT

clone size: .
D gene: .
V gene: TRBV19
J gene: TRBJ1-1
CDR3 protein: CASTGRGATEAFF
CDR3 DNA: TGTGCCAGTACGGGGCGCGGGGCCACTGAAGCTTTCTTT

clone size: .
D gene: .
V gene: TRBV5-1
J gene: TRBJ1-1
CDR3 protein: CASRTTGNTEAFF
CDR3 DNA: TGCGCCAGCAGAACAACAGGGAACACTGAAGCTTTCTTT

clone size: once
D gene: .
V gene: TRBV7-2
J gene: TRBJ1-3
CDR3 protein: CASSSPGVRASGNTIYF
CDR3 DNA: TGTGCCAGCAGCTCCCCTGGAGTCCGGGCGTCCGGAAACACCATATATTTT

clone size: .
D gene: .
V gene: TRBV9
J gene: TRBJ1-2
CDR3 protein: CASSGGRYTNYGYTF
CDR3 DNA: TGTGCCAGCAGCGGCGGACGGTACACTAACTATGGCTACACCTTC

clone size: .
D gene: .
V gene: TRBV7-6
J gene: TRBJ2-7
CDR3 protein: CASVSTYEQYF
CDR3 DNA: TGTGCCAGCGTCAGTACCTACGAGCAGTACTTC

clone size: .
D gene: .
V gene: TRBV3-1/TRBV3-2
J gene: TRBJ1-5
CDR3 protein: CASSQGGSQPQHF
CDR3 DNA: TGTGCCAGCAGCCAAGGTGGCTCTCAGCCCCAGCATTTT

clone size: .
D gene: .
V gene: TRBV11-3
J gene: TRBJ2-1
CDR3 protein: CASSKGRDEQFF
CDR3 DNA: TGTGCCAGCTCCAAGGGTCGGGATGAGCAGTTCTTC

clone size: .
D gene: .
V gene: TRBV28
J gene: TRBJ1-3
CDR3 protein: CASSRTYSGNTIYF
CDR3 DNA: TGTGCCAGCAGCAGAACTTACTCTGGAAACACCATATATTTT

clone size: once
D gene: TRBD1
V gene: TRBV7-3
J gene: TRBJ1-1
CDR3 protein: CASSLHRGGEAFF
CDR3 DNA: TGTGCCAGCAGCTTACACAGGGGTGGTGAAGCTTTCTTT

clone size: .
D gene: .
V gene: TRBV5-1
J gene: TRBJ1-6
CDR3 protein: CASSSATIATSSYNSPLHF
CDR3 DNA: TGCGCCAGCAGCTCCGCTACCATCGCGACAAGCTCCTATAATTCACCCCTCCACTTT

clone size: .
D gene: .
V gene: TRBV4-1
J gene: TRBJ1-3
CDR3 protein: CASSPRGLSGNTIYF
CDR3 DNA: TGCGCCAGCAGTCCCCGTGGGCTCTCTGGAAACACCATATATTTT

clone size: once
D gene: .
V gene: TRBV11-2
J gene: TRBJ2-7
CDR3 protein: CASSLMFANSYEQYF
CDR3 DNA: TGTGCCAGCAGCTTAATGTTTGCCAACTCCTACGAGCAGTACTTC

clone size: once
D gene: TRBD1
V gene: TRBV15
J gene: TRBJ1-4
CDR3 protein: CATSRDPLRTGNEKLFF
CDR3 DNA: TGTGCCACCAGCAGAGACCCTCTTAGGACAGGGAATGAAAAACTGTTTTTT

clone size: .
D gene: TRBD1
V gene: TRBV5-1
J gene: TRBJ2-7
CDR3 protein: CASRRDTGAYEQYF
CDR3 DNA: TGCGCCAGCAGACGAGATACAGGGGCCTACGAGCAGTACTTC

clone size: .
D gene: .
V gene: TRBV5-1
J gene: TRBJ1-2
CDR3 protein: CASSLGGQTNYGYTF
CDR3 DNA: TGCGCCAGCAGCTTGGGAGGACAGACTAACTATGGCTACACCTTC

clone size: .
D gene: TRBD2
V gene: TRBV19
J gene: TRBJ2-4
CDR3 protein: CASSTGGKNIQYF
CDR3 DNA: TGTGCCAGTAGTACCGGGGGGAAAAACATTCAGTACTTC

clone size: .
D gene: TRBD2
V gene: TRBV10-3
J gene: TRBJ2-1
CDR3 protein: CAIGGLAGVVNEQFF
CDR3 DNA: TGTGCCATCGGGGGACTAGCGGGAGTTGTCAATGAGCAGTTCTTC

clone size: .
D gene: .
V gene: TRBV28
J gene: TRBJ1-6
CDR3 protein: CAAIGQGRPNSPLHF
CDR3 DNA: TGTGCCGCAATCGGGCAGGGAAGGCCTAATTCACCCCTCCACTTT

clone size: .
D gene: .
V gene: TRBV12-3/TRBV12-4
J gene: TRBJ1-1
CDR3 protein: CASSFAGNTEAFF
CDR3 DNA: TGTGCCAGCAGTTTCGCCGGGAACACTGAAGCTTTCTTT

clone size: .
D gene: .
V gene: TRBV28
J gene: TRBJ1-2
CDR3 protein: CASLQGAYGYTF
CDR3 DNA: TGTGCCAGTCTACAGGGTGCCTATGGCTACACCTTC

clone size: .
D gene: TRBD1
V gene: TRBV3-1/TRBV3-2
J gene: TRBJ2-3
CDR3 protein: CASSQGTGGMDTQYF
CDR3 DNA: TGTGCCAGCAGCCAAGGGACAGGGGGAATGGATACGCAGTATTTT

clone size: .
D gene: .
V gene: TRBV6-5
J gene: TRBJ2-5
CDR3 protein: CASSYSQAETQYF
CDR3 DNA: TGTGCCAGCAGTTACTCTCAGGCGGAGACCCAGTACTTC

clone size: .
D gene: .
V gene: TRBV7-9
J gene: TRBJ1-4
CDR3 protein: CASSFLREYEKLFF
CDR3 DNA: TGTGCCAGCAGCTTCTTGAGGGAGTATGAAAAACTGTTTTTT

clone size: .
D gene: TRBD1
V gene: TRBV6-6
J gene: TRBJ1-5
CDR3 protein: CASSPRTGRDQPQHF
CDR3 DNA: TGTGCCAGCAGCCCCCGGACAGGGAGGGATCAGCCCCAGCATTTT

clone size: .
D gene: .
V gene: TRBV7-9
J gene: TRBJ2-7
CDR3 protein: CASSLGSGHEQYF
CDR3 DNA: TGTGCCAGCAGCTTGGGGAGCGGCCACGAGCAGTACTTC

clone size: .
D gene: TRBD2
V gene: TRBV10-3
J gene: TRBJ2-5
CDR3 protein: CATENSGSGETQYF
CDR3 DNA: TGTGCCACCGAGAATAGCGGGAGCGGAGAGACCCAGTACTTC

clone size: .
D gene: TRBD2
V gene: TRBV20-1
J gene: TRBJ2-1
CDR3 protein: CSASGFIAGASYNEQFF
CDR3 DNA: TGCAGTGCTAGTGGTTTTATAGCGGGAGCTTCCTACAATGAGCAGTTCTTC

clone size: .
D gene: .
V gene: TRBV5-1
J gene: TRBJ1-5
CDR3 protein: CASSLEGRDQPQHF
CDR3 DNA: TGCGCCAGCAGCTTGGAGGGCAGAGATCAGCCCCAGCATTTT

clone size: .
D gene: .
V gene: TRBV29-1
J gene: TRBJ2-2
CDR3 protein: CSVGGGRGTGELFF
CDR3 DNA: TGCAGCGTCGGTGGGGGGCGCGGCACCGGGGAGCTGTTTTTT

clone size: .
D gene: TRBD2
V gene: TRBV18
J gene: TRBJ2-1
CDR3 protein: CASSPPGLAGGGWNGEQFF
CDR3 DNA: TGTGCCAGCTCACCGCCGGGACTAGCGGGAGGGGGATGGAACGGTGAGCAGTTCTTC

clone size: .
D gene: .
V gene: TRBV11-2
J gene: TRBJ2-7
CDR3 protein: CASSRSVEQYF
CDR3 DNA: TGTGCCAGCAGCCGCAGCGTCGAGCAGTACTTC

clone size: .
D gene: TRBD2
V gene: TRBV27
J gene: TRBJ2-1
CDR3 protein: CASSLLSGGDREQFF
CDR3 DNA: TGTGCCAGCAGTCTCTTAAGCGGGGGGGACCGGGAGCAGTTCTTC

clone size: .
D gene: .
V gene: TRBV3-1/TRBV3-2
J gene: TRBJ1-1
CDR3 protein: CASSQDTRVSTEAFF
CDR3 DNA: TGTGCCAGCAGCCAAGATACCCGGGTCTCCACTGAAGCTTTCTTT

clone size: .
D gene: .
V gene: TRBV28
J gene: TRBJ1-1
CDR3 protein: CASRQRGRSDTEAFF
CDR3 DNA: TGTGCCAGCAGGCAAAGGGGCAGGTCTGACACTGAAGCTTTCTTT

clone size: .
D gene: .
V gene: TRBV3-1/TRBV3-2
J gene: TRBJ2-1
CDR3 protein: CASSQDRGSFRDEQFF
CDR3 DNA: TGTGCCAGCAGCCAAGATCGGGGTAGCTTTCGGGATGAGCAGTTCTTC

clone size: .
D gene: .
V gene: TRBV7-9
J gene: TRBJ1-2
CDR3 protein: CASSLLGGADYGYTF
CDR3 DNA: TGTGCCAGCAGCTTACTTGGGGGGGCAGACTATGGCTACACCTTC

clone size: .
D gene: .
V gene: TRBV10-3
J gene: TRBJ1-5
CDR3 protein: CAISPLADQPQHF
CDR3 DNA: TGTGCCATCAGTCCGCTAGCGGATCAGCCCCAGCATTTT

clone size: few
D gene: .
V gene: TRBV13
J gene: TRBJ2-3
CDR3 protein: CASSPTDTQYF
CDR3 DNA: TGTGCCAGCAGCCCCACAGATACGCAGTATTTT

clone size: .
D gene: .
V gene: TRBV30
J gene: TRBJ1-1
CDR3 protein: CAWSSSYTEAFF
CDR3 DNA: TGTGCCTGGAGCAGCTCCTACACTGAAGCTTTCTTT

clone size: .
D gene: .
V gene: TRBV19
J gene: TRBJ2-5
CDR3 protein: CASSVRSLNQETQYF
CDR3 DNA: TGTGCCAGTAGTGTCCGGAGTTTAAACCAAGAGACCCAGTACTTC

clone size: .
D gene: .
V gene: TRBV28
J gene: TRBJ1-5
CDR3 protein: CASSYLRQPQHF
CDR3 DNA: TGTGCCAGCAGTTACCTTCGCCAGCCCCAGCATTTT

clone size: .
D gene: .
V gene: TRBV7-3
J gene: TRBJ2-7
CDR3 protein: CASSPRAGAPYEQYF
CDR3 DNA: TGTGCCAGCAGCCCACGGGCAGGGGCCCCCTACGAGCAGTACTTC

clone size: .
D gene: .
V gene: TRBV6-5
J gene: TRBJ2-3
CDR3 protein: CATVSNTQYF
CDR3 DNA: TGTGCCACCGTGAGCAACACGCAGTATTTT

clone size: .
D gene: .
V gene: TRBV6-2/TRBV6-3
J gene: TRBJ2-7
CDR3 protein: CASSPLYEQYF
CDR3 DNA: TGTGCCAGCAGTCCCCTCTACGAGCAGTACTTC

clone size: .
D gene: .
V gene: TRBV12-3/TRBV12-4
J gene: TRBJ1-5
CDR3 protein: CASSHQGQPQHF
CDR3 DNA: TGTGCCAGCAGCCATCAGGGGCAGCCCCAGCATTTT

clone size: .
D gene: .
V gene: TRBV27
J gene: TRBJ2-7
CDR3 protein: CASSFRGLTYEQYF
CDR3 DNA: TGTGCCAGCAGTTTTCGGGGACTTACCTACGAGCAGTACTTC